Included here is one T cell receptor beta chain sequence, with context. Its antigen is unknown. Clones were read by immunoSEQ multiplex PCR, and TCRdb kept only the in-frame ones, dropping some. The data contain more than 120,000 clones, less than 90% of them singletons. Indicated time point: blood 4 weeks post-SBRT, at nephrectomy. Described treatment: 15 Gy SBRT to primary tumor, nephrectomy 4 weeks later. Nephrectomy followed 15 Gy stereotactic body radiation by 4 weeks. Blood was sampled at baseline, 2 weeks and 4 weeks after SBRT. The tumor was a clear cell renal cell carcinoma. In germline, CDR1 is SEHNR, CDR2 FQNEAQ (reference sequence). The CDR3 totals 14 residues. Trimming removed 5 bases at V and 2 bases at J, with 12 bases between. This entry comes from a study of radiation and T cells in renal cell carcinoma. Study observations and caveats: From baseline, blood top tumor clonotypes peaked at 2 weeks post-radiation.

This specimen was blood, taken from a patient whose treatment included radiotherapy and nephrectomy. The genes are TRBV7-9 and TRBJ2-5; D might be TRBD1 (6 bases). The sequence derives from a woman aged 50 to 60 with renal cell carcinoma. The CDR3 loop is CASSPRTAQETQYF. The CDR3 coding sequence is TGTGCCAGCAGCCCACGGACAGCACAAGAGACCCAGTACTTC.